A selection of T cell receptor beta chains follows, all from one sample in a study of blood T cell repertoires in COVID-19. The protocol was immunoSEQ multiplex PCR, while the TCRdb copy is restricted to in-frame clones and leaves out a portion. The data contain 50,000 to 65,000 clones, roughly 84% of them singletons. Sequencing used peripheral blood. The receptors were gathered from a man between 60 and 75 years old with COVID-19, enrolled during active disease. CDR3s leave out the opening cysteine and the closing phenylalanine or tryptophan. Each record gives: CDR3 protein, J gene, clone size, V gene, D gene, CDR3 length. D genes are given only for firm matches. Size values are once, few and many counts, or a class for expanded clones, and some rows have none.

CDR3 protein: ASSIGGSSQETQY
J gene: TRBJ2-5
clone size: -
V gene: TRBV19
D gene: -
CDR3 length: 13

CDR3 protein: ASSVAGAGQETQY
J gene: TRBJ2-5
clone size: -
V gene: TRBV14
D gene: TRBD2
CDR3 length: 13

CDR3 protein: ATSGGLAVQETQY
J gene: TRBJ2-5
clone size: -
V gene: TRBV24-1
D gene: TRBD2
CDR3 length: 13

CDR3 protein: ASSPTVNYGYT
J gene: TRBJ1-2
clone size: -
V gene: TRBV5-1
D gene: -
CDR3 length: 11

CDR3 protein: ASSQNSGGGTEAF
J gene: TRBJ1-1
clone size: once
V gene: TRBV14
D gene: -
CDR3 length: 13

CDR3 protein: ASSEGAGNQPQH
J gene: TRBJ1-5
clone size: -
V gene: TRBV2
D gene: -
CDR3 length: 12

CDR3 protein: ASSAPGSSYNEQF
J gene: TRBJ2-1
clone size: -
V gene: TRBV6-6
D gene: -
CDR3 length: 13

CDR3 protein: ASSPYQGLAVTGANVLT
J gene: TRBJ2-6
clone size: -
V gene: TRBV18
D gene: TRBD2
CDR3 length: 17

CDR3 protein: ASSLGGTGMYKLF
J gene: TRBJ1-4
clone size: -
V gene: TRBV11-2
D gene: TRBD1
CDR3 length: 13

CDR3 protein: ASSLNLGGWRY
J gene: TRBJ2-7
clone size: -
V gene: TRBV11-1
D gene: -
CDR3 length: 11